Sequencing of this T cell receptor (beta chain) was carried out in a study of tumor-infiltrating lymphocytes in primary liver carcinoma. Making TCR beta cDNA involved approximately 480 ng total RNA and a constant-region primer. Libraries for TCR beta were built through three nested multiplex PCR rounds, which together made up a slightly modified ARM-PCR procedure. The opening two PCR rounds, nine to eleven cycles each, paired TRBV1-TRBV30 forward primers with a C-beta reverse primer. TCRdb itself ran the multiplex PCR reads through MiXCR, one entry per CDR3 protein. Of roughly 30,000 distinct CDR3 sequences in the sample, around 80% were seen once. The roughly 17-31 mg bulk tissue piece was not sorted before simultaneous RNA and DNA extraction. A few counts support this clonotype. At one of its ends the junction is not consistent with the germline gene, which may arise from a read error. This CDR3 is built from 11 residues. In germline, CDR1 is MNHNS, CDR2 SASEGT.

The TCR originated in a man aged 35 to 55 with primary liver carcinoma and hepatitis B virus infection. The sequencing input was liver tumor tissue from sampling region 5. This sample's subset: tumor region T5, tumor centre. The chain employs TRBV6-1 and TRBJ2-7; tentative D call: TRBD2 (5 bases). This CDR3 is CASRRGYEQYF. For the CDR3, the DNA is TGTGCCAGCAGACGGGGATACGAGCAGTACTTT.